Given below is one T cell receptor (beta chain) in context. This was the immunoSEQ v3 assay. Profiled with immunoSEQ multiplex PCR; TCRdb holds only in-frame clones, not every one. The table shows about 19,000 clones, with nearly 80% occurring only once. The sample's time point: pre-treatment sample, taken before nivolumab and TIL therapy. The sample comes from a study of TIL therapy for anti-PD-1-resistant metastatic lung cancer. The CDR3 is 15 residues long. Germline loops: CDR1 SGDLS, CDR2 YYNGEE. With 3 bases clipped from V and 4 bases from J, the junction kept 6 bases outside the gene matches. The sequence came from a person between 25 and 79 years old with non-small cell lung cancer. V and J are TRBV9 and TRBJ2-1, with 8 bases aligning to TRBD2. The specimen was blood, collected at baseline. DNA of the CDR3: TGTGCCAGCAGCGAGAGCGGGGGAGGGTACAATGAGCAGTTCTTC. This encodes CASSESGGGYNEQFF.